This T cell receptor beta chain originates from a study of response to subunit inactivated influenza vaccine. V lost 0 bases to trimming and J lost 2 bases, with 14 bases between them. Germline loops: CDR1 SGHTA, CDR2 FQGNSA. This CDR3 spans 17 amino acids. TCRdb reprocessed the RT-PCR reads via MiXCR and lists one record per CDR3 protein. The table includes 500,000 to 600,000 distinct CDR3 sequences, 6.5% to 8% detected once. The clonotype was recovered from a man aged 50 to 75 who received an inactivated influenza vaccine. V and J are TRBV7-2 and TRBJ1-5; possible D gene TRBD1, 5 bases. The sample in question was PBMCs from blood, obtained roughly 24 months after vaccination. This chain's CDR3 is CASSLAESGRGNQPQHF. The CDR3 nucleotides are TGTGCCAGCAGCTTAGCGGAGTCAGGGCGAGGCAATCAGCCCCAGCATTTT. The entire variable domain, with the rest obtained from reference TRBV7-2 and TRBJ1-5, is as follows: GAGVSQSPSNKVTEKGKDVELRCDPISGHTALYWYRQSLGQGLEFLIYFQGNSAPDKSGLPSDRFSAERTGGSVSTLTIQRTQQEDSAVYLCASSLAESGRGNQPQHFGDGTRLSIL.